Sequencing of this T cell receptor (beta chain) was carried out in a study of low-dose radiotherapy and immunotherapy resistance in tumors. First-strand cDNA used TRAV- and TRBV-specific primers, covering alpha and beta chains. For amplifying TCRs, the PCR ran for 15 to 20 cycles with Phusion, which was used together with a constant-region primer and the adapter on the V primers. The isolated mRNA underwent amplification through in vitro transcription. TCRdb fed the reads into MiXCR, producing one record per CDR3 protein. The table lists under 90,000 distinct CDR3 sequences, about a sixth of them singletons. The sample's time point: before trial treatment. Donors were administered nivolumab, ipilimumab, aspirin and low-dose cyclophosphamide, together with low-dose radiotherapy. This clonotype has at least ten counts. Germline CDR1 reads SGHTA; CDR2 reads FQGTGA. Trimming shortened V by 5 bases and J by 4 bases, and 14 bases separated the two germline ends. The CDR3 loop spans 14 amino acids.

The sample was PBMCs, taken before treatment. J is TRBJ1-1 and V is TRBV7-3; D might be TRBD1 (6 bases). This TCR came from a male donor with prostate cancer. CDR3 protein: CASSLGGSGTEAFF. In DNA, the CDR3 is TGTGCCAGCAGCCTAGGGGGTTCGGGCACTGAAGCTTTCTTT.